The clone carrying this TCR beta chain was detected ten times or more. As yet, its antigen is unknown. Losses at the gene ends were 1 base for V and 4 bases for J; bases not matched to a gene: 9. From germline, CDR1 is SGHTA and CDR2 FQGNSA. The CDR3 extends over 18 amino acids. These data are taken from a study of T cell repertoires in cytomegalovirus infection. Whole-study context: The public TCR beta signatures pointed to both CMV infection and matching HLA type. Findings of the study overall: Carriers of CMV plus the relevant HLA were identified by cumulative public TCR beta family frequency. Dominant in the ex vivo response were TCR beta clonotypes restricted by HLA-C and specific for CMV.

TCRdb passed the reads through MiXCR, listing each CDR3 protein once. The profile shows under 350,000 distinct CDR3 sequences, around a tenth of them singletons. Sequencing was performed on PBMCs. The V call is TRBV7-2, the J call TRBJ2-6, with 8 positions matching TRBD1. The sequence was obtained from a human donor in good health (CMV status not recorded). Some clones in this sample may be carry-over from other donors' samples. The CDR3 region is CASSLGLGQGSGANVLTF. In DNA form, the CDR3 reads TGTGCCAGCAGCTTAGGGCTCGGACAGGGTTCCGGGGCCAACGTCCTGACTTTC.